Listed below are T cell receptor beta chains from one sample, sequenced in a study of glioma-infiltrating T cells after dendritic cell vaccination. Generated by immunoSEQ multiplex PCR, the TCRdb table keeps only in-frame clones and is missing some. The sample has 93,000 or so clones, 81% seen once. Sequenced here: blood, sampled before dendritic cell vaccination. The receptors come from a human donor with glioblastoma. Both conserved end residues are part of each CDR3. D genes are given only for firm matches. Where a row states a size, it is once, few, many or the class of an expanded clone; other rows omit it.

D	V	J	size	DNA	CDR3
NA	TRBV18	TRBJ2-1	NA	TGTGCCAGCTCACCCCGGGTCGACAATGAGCAGTTCTTC	CASSPRVDNEQFF
NA	TRBV5-1	TRBJ2-2	few	TGCGCCAGCAGCTTGCTGGGTAGCGGAGAATACACCGGGGAGCTGTTTTTT	CASSLLGSGEYTGELFF
NA	TRBV7-2	TRBJ1-1	NA	TGTGCCAGCAGCCCGGACGGGGGTGAGACTGAAGCTTTCTTT	CASSPDGGETEAFF
NA	TRBV5-6	TRBJ2-1	NA	TGTGCCAGCAGCTGGCGGTACAATGAGCAGTTCTTC	CASSWRYNEQFF
TRBD1	TRBV6-6	TRBJ1-5	NA	TGTGCCAGCAGAGAAACAGGGGGCAATCAGCCCCAGCATTTT	CASRETGGNQPQHF
NA	TRBV19	TRBJ1-4	NA	TGTGCCAGTAGTACCACAGGCCCTGAAAAACTGTTTTTT	CASSTTGPEKLFF
TRBD1	TRBV11-2	TRBJ2-7	NA	TGTGCCAGCAGCTTAGGGGCTTTCGGGACAGGGTTCTACGAGCAGTACTTC	CASSLGAFGTGFYEQYF
NA	TRBV4-3	TRBJ2-5	NA	TGCGCCAGCAGCCAAGAGGGTGCAGGGCCCCCAGAGACCCAGTACTTC	CASSQEGAGPPETQYF
NA	TRBV2	TRBJ1-2	NA	TGTGCCAGCGCCGCCGGTAACTATGGCTACACCTTC	CASAAGNYGYTF
TRBD1	TRBV27	TRBJ2-7	NA	TGTGCCAGCAGTTTCGGGACAGACTCCTACGAGCAGTACTTC	CASSFGTDSYEQYF
NA	TRBV6-5	TRBJ2-3	NA	TGTGCCAGCAGTTACCCCTCCTTCGGCACAGATACGCAGTATTTT	CASSYPSFGTDTQYF
TRBD1	TRBV11-2	TRBJ2-1	NA	TGTGCCAGCAGCCCCCTTAAAGAGGGGGCGCGGAATGAGCAGTTCTTC	CASSPLKEGARNEQFF
NA	TRBV15	TRBJ1-6	NA	TGTGCCACCAGCAGGGGGACTGGGGCGAATTCACCCCTCCACTTT	CATSRGTGANSPLHF
NA	TRBV9	TRBJ2-3	NA	TGTGCCAGCAGCGCCAGGGTAGATACGCAGTATTTT	CASSARVDTQYF
TRBD2	TRBV18	TRBJ2-1	NA	TGTGCCAGCTCTCCCTCGTGGCGGGGGGACTACAATGAGCAGTTCTTC	CASSPSWRGDYNEQFF
NA	TRBV6-5	TRBJ1-3	NA	TGTGCCAGCAGTGCTAACAGGGAAACTGGAAACACCATATATTTT	CASSANRETGNTIYF
NA	TRBV6-6	TRBJ1-5	once	TGTGCCAGCAGTGCCTCCCCGGGGCCCCAGCATTTT	CASSASPGPQHF
NA	TRBV5-1	TRBJ2-2	NA	TGCGCCAGCAGCTTGGACAGGGACGGGGAGCTGTTTTTT	CASSLDRDGELFF
TRBD1	TRBV10-3	TRBJ1-4	NA	TGTGCCTCCCGACAGGGGGAAAATGAAAAACTGTTTTTT	CASRQGENEKLFF
TRBD2	TRBV7-3	TRBJ2-1	NA	TGTGCCAGCAGCTTACTCCGGGGGGGCCTCGGTGAGCAGTTCTTC	CASSLLRGGLGEQFF
TRBD1	TRBV30	TRBJ2-5	NA	TGTGCCTGGAGTGTAGGACAGGGCGGGGAGACCCAGTACTTC	CAWSVGQGGETQYF
TRBD2	TRBV30	TRBJ2-1	NA	TGTGCCTGGAGTGTACTAATTGGTCGGGGGGGCTCCTACAATGAGCAGTTCTTC	CAWSVLIGRGGSYNEQFF
TRBD2	TRBV27	TRBJ2-5	once	TGTGCCAGCAGTTTTCGGGGGGAGGAAGAGACCCAGTACTTC	CASSFRGEEETQYF
NA	TRBV10-1	TRBJ2-3	NA	TGCGCCAGCAGTGGCTTCTACAGCACAGATACGCAGTATTTT	CASSGFYSTDTQYF
TRBD2	TRBV19	TRBJ2-1	NA	TGTGCCAGTAGAATCGGCGGGGGGACGGAGCAGTTCTTC	CASRIGGGTEQFF
TRBD2	TRBV19	TRBJ2-5	NA	TGTGCCAGTAGTACCGACACTGGACTAGCAGGTGGGACCCAGTACTTC	CASSTDTGLAGGTQYF
NA	TRBV19	TRBJ1-1	few	TGTGCCAGTGTTTCAGCCGGGCCCCATCAGGGAGCTTTCTTT	CASVSAGPHQGAFF
NA	TRBV4-3	TRBJ1-6	few	TGCGCCAGCAGCTCTACAGGGTTTAATTCACCCCTCCACTTT	CASSSTGFNSPLHF
NA	TRBV27	TRBJ1-5	NA	TGTGCCAGCAGTTTCCGAGGGCGTGGGGATCAGCCCCAGCATTTT	CASSFRGRGDQPQHF
NA	TRBV21-1	TRBJ1-6	few	TGTGCCAGCAGCAAAGAGGACAGGTGGAATTCACCCCTCCACTTT	CASSKEDRWNSPLHF
NA	TRBV19	TRBJ2-7	NA	TGTGCCAGTAGTATTGGGTGGGGGGGCCACTACGAGCAGTACTTC	CASSIGWGGHYEQYF
NA	TRBV5-1	TRBJ2-7	NA	TGCGCCAGCAGCCCCTTCCAGGGAAGCTCCTACGAGCAGTACTTC	CASSPFQGSSYEQYF
TRBD1	TRBV6-1	TRBJ1-2	NA	TGTGCCAGCAGTGAAGTCGGAGGGGGCGCGGAAGGCTACACCTTC	CASSEVGGGAEGYTF
NA	TRBV30	TRBJ1-2	NA	TGTGCCTGGAGTCCTCTTCCCGACTATGGCTACACCTTC	CAWSPLPDYGYTF
NA	TRBV7-9	TRBJ2-3	NA	TGTGCCAGCAGCTTTTGGGACACCACAGATACGCAGTATTTT	CASSFWDTTDTQYF
NA	TRBV7-8	TRBJ1-6	few	TGTGCCAGCAGCTTAGCTCAGGGTGGTTCACCCCTCCACTTT	CASSLAQGGSPLHF
NA	TRBV5-1	TRBJ1-1	NA	TGCGCCAGCAGACAGGCCTTTTCGAACACTGAAGCTTTCTTT	CASRQAFSNTEAFF
TRBD1	TRBV5-4	TRBJ1-5	NA	TGTGCCAGCAGCTCCGGGACAGGGAATCAGCCCCAGCATTTT	CASSSGTGNQPQHF
NA	TRBV6-5	TRBJ2-1	few	TGTGCCAGCAGTTACTCGAAGCCACGGGGCTACAATGAGCAGTTCTTC	CASSYSKPRGYNEQFF
NA	TRBV18	TRBJ2-7	NA	TGTGCCAGCTCACCAGGAGGGCCCGACGAGCAGTACTTC	CASSPGGPDEQYF
NA	TRBV11-3	TRBJ2-1	NA	TGTGCCAGCAGCCAAAGCAGTCTGGGTGCAGGCAATGAGCAGTTCTTC	CASSQSSLGAGNEQFF
TRBD1	TRBV5-4	TRBJ2-7	NA	TGTGCCAGCAGTAGGAAAGGACAGGGATACGAGCAGTACTTC	CASSRKGQGYEQYF
NA	TRBV6-5	TRBJ1-3	NA	TGTGCCAGCAGGACCAGGGTCGGTGGAAACACCATATATTTT	CASRTRVGGNTIYF
TRBD1	TRBV28	TRBJ2-5	NA	TGTGCCAGCAGTACTCCGGGACAGGGTTTTAGAGAGACCCAGTACTTC	CASSTPGQGFRETQYF
NA	TRBV5-1	TRBJ1-2	NA	TGCGCCAGCAGCTCGGCAGGGGAAAACTATGGCTACACCTTC	CASSSAGENYGYTF
NA	TRBV7-8	TRBJ1-5	NA	TGTGCCAGCAGCTTATCACGGGGGTTGCGCAATCAGCCCCAGCATTTT	CASSLSRGLRNQPQHF
TRBD1	TRBV11-3	TRBJ2-2	once	TGTGCCAGCAGCAAGGGACAGGGTAGCCGAAACACCGGGGAGCTGTTTTTT	CASSKGQGSRNTGELFF
TRBD2	TRBV19	TRBJ2-2	NA	TGTGCCAGTAGTAACCCACTAGCGGGGGGGCTTAGCGGGGAGCTGTTTTTT	CASSNPLAGGLSGELFF
NA	TRBV27	TRBJ1-3	NA	TGTGCCAGCAGTTTATCCCGGGGAAACACCATATATTTT	CASSLSRGNTIYF
TRBD2	TRBV7-9	TRBJ2-7	NA	TGTGCCAGCAGCCCCGGACTAGCGGGGGTTTACTTC	CASSPGLAGVYF
TRBD1	TRBV25-1	TRBJ1-6	NA	TGTGCCAGCAGTGAATCGGGACAGGGAAATTCACCCCTCCACTTT	CASSESGQGNSPLHF
NA	TRBV5-1	TRBJ2-7	NA	TGCGCCAGCAGCCCCTACGAGTACTACGAGCAGTACTTC	CASSPYEYYEQYF